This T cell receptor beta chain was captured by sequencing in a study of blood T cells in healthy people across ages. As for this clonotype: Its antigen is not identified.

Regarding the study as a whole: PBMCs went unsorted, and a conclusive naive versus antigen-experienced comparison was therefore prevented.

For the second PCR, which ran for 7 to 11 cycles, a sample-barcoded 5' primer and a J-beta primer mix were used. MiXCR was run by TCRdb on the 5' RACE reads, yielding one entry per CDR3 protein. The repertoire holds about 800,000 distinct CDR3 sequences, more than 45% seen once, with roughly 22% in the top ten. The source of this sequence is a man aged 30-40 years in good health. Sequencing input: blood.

This chain's CDR3 is CSAKPGGPTYEQYF. The CDR3, as DNA: TGCAGTGCTAAACCCGGGGGACCCACCTACGAGCAGTACTTC. The rearrangement uses TRBV20-1 and TRBJ2-7, with a possible D match to TRBD2 (6 bases). The CDR3 spans 14 residues. V lost 4 bases and J 2 bases, leaving 15 bases between the germline ends. CDR1 is DFQATT and CDR2 is SNEGSKA in the germline V gene (reference sequence).